What follows are 13 T cell receptor beta chains derived from one specimen sequenced in a study of regulatory T cells in long-lasting Graves disease. Sequencing libraries for TCR beta were prepared with iRepertoire HTBI primers and Arm-PCR of CDR3 regions. TCRdb re-called the multiplex PCR reads with MiXCR, one entry per CDR3 protein. The sample consists of around 500,000 distinct CDR3 sequences, less than 25% of them appearing once. Time point in this sample: persistent/refractory GD, antithyroid drugs over 5 years with positive TRAb. From PBMCs, RNA was extracted and then used to make the TCR library. Material: peripheral blood mononuclear cells (PBMCs), obtained when the disease was refractory, from a patient treated with antithyroid drugs. Receptors were obtained from a female donor with Graves disease.

This clonotype was counted ten times or more. This CDR3 reads CASSLNPDSTYEQYF. The CDR3 nucleotides are TGCGCCAGCAGCTTGAACCCGGACAGTACCTACGAGCAGTACTTC. The V call is TRBV5-1, the J call TRBJ2-7, with a tentative D call TRBD1 (6 bases). The CDR3 contains 15 residues. Germline V gives CDR1 SGHRS, CDR2 YFSETQ. Trimming took off 1 base at V and 2 bases at J, with 13 bases between the two ends.

At least ten counts were recorded for this clonotype. CDR3 sequence: CASRADRFSFSGANVLTF. The CDR3, as DNA: TGTGCCAGCAGAGCAGACAGGTTCTCATTTTCTGGGGCCAACGTCCTGACTTTC. This rearrangement joins TRBV6-1 to TRBJ2-6; maybe TRBD1 (6 bases). CDR3 length: 18 amino acids. Per germline, CDR1 MNHNS and CDR2 SASEGT. V was trimmed by 6 bases and J by 1 base, leaving 19 bases between them.

This clonotype was detected only a few times. The chain recombines TRBV5-1 with TRBJ2-7, with D tentatively TRBD1 (6 bases). The length of the CDR3 is 14 residues. Between the trimmed V and J ends, which lost 4 bases and 6 bases, there was a span of 17 bases. Per germline, CDR1 SGHRS and CDR2 YFSETQ. In nucleotides, the CDR3 is TGCGCCAGCAGCCCGGACAGTTTTTCTGTCGAGCAGTACTTC. It is translated as CASSPDSFSVEQYF.

The sample holds a few counts of this clonotype. The gene calls are TRBV10-3 and TRBJ2-2; D is possibly TRBD1 or TRBD2 (5 bases each). CDR3 length: 18 residues. V was trimmed by 1 base and J by 0 bases, leaving 15 bases between them. Germline CDR1 reads ENHRY; CDR2 reads SYGVKD. The CDR3 loop is CAISEYRVSGPNTGELFF. DNA for the CDR3: TGTGCCATCAGTGAGTACCGTGTTTCGGGACCGAACACCGGGGAGCTGTTTTTT.

For this clonotype: This may stem from a read error, because a much larger clone lies one nucleotide away. This rearrangement joins TRBV2 to TRBJ1-2; no clear D. V dropped 6 bases and J dropped 4 bases, with 33 bases sitting between them. The CDR3 loop spans 20 amino acids. Germline V lookup: CDR1 SNHLY, CDR2 FYNNEI. The CDR3 protein is CASSPKKTITSTGLPYGYTF. The DNA of the CDR3 is TGTGCCAGCAGCCCCAAGAAAACCATCACCTCAACTGGGTTGCCCTATGGCTACACCTTC.

V gene TRBV30 combines with J gene TRBJ1-3, with 8 positions matching TRBD1. The CDR3 has 15 residues. Trimming at V came to 1 base and at J to 3 bases, leaving 5 bases not matched to a gene. Germline V gene data show CDR1 as GTSNPN and CDR2 as SVGIG (reference sequence). The CDR3 DNA reads as TGTGCCTGGAGTGGAGACAGGGGAGGTGGAAACACCATATATTTT. Amino acids: CAWSGDRGGGNTIYF.

The chain has TRBV5-5 and TRBJ2-3, with D maybe TRBD2 (5 bases). CDR3 length: 14 amino acids. Trimming pared 0 bases from V and 5 bases from J, leaving 10 bases between. Per the germline V gene, CDR1 is SGHKS and CDR2 is YYEKEE (reference sequence). The CDR3 region is CASSLELDGDTQYF. The CDR3 DNA reads TGTGCCAGCAGCTTGGAACTAGATGGAGATACGCAGTATTTT. Drawing the rest from reference TRBV5-5 and TRBJ2-3, the complete variable domain is DAGVTQSPTHLIKTRGQQVTLRCSPISGHKSVSWYQQVLGQGPQFIFQYYEKEERGRGNFPDRFSARQFPNYSSELNVNALLLGDSALYLCASSLELDGDTQYFGPGTRLTVL.

As to this clonotype: A junction end diverges from the germline sequence, so it may reflect a read error. V is TRBV5-1 and J is TRBJ2-1; 11 bases line up with TRBD2. Germline-derived CDR1 and CDR2 are SGHRS and YFSETQ. This CDR3 is built from 15 residues. The CDR3 coding sequence is TGCGCCAGCAGCTCCGAGGGGACTAGCGGCAATAAGCAGTTCTTC. It encodes CASSSEGTSGNKQFF.

This clonotype was recorded many times. The chain employs TRBV6-1 and TRBJ1-1, with D possibly TRBD1 on 5 matching bases. The CDR3 is 16 amino acids. Per the germline V gene, CDR1 is MNHNS and CDR2 is SASEGT. The V gene lost 2 bases and the J gene lost 1 base, with 14 bases spanning the gap. CDR3 residues: CASSELQGMRNTEAFF. CDR3 bases: TGTGCCAGCAGTGAATTGCAGGGAATGAGGAACACTGAAGCTTTCTTT.

This clonotype was observed many times. The rearrangement joins TRBV28 to TRBJ2-5; 7 nucleotides match TRBD2. The CDR3 extends over 14 amino acids. Germline loops: CDR1 MDHEN, CDR2 SYDVKM. V was pared by 6 bases and J by 5 bases, with 9 bases of the junction left unmatched. The CDR3 reads CASSEASGGETQYF. CDR3 in DNA: TGTGCCAGCAGCGAAGCCTCCGGGGGGGAGACCCAGTACTTC.

The V gene is TRBV20-1, the J gene TRBJ2-7; TRBD2 aligns across 13 bases. This CDR3 has 17 residues. Germline assignment: CDR1 DFQATT and CDR2 SNEGSKA (reference sequence). V was pared by 1 base and J by 0 bases, with 6 bases of the junction left unmatched. CDR3 sequence: CSARGTSGSPSSYEQYF. In DNA form, the CDR3 reads TGCAGTGCTAGAGGGACTAGCGGGAGCCCAAGCTCCTACGAGCAGTACTTC.

At least ten counts were recorded for this clonotype. This chain uses TRBV6-1 with TRBJ1-2, with unresolved D. Trimming took 2 bases from V and 3 from J, leaving 10 bases between them. The CDR3 length is 14 residues. Germline values: CDR1 MNHNS, CDR2 SASEGT. CDR3: CASSEPSNDYGYTF. For the CDR3, the DNA is TGTGCCAGCAGTGAACCCTCTAATGACTATGGCTACACCTTC.

This clonotype was observed at least ten times. This chain links TRBV28 with TRBJ2-7; a possible D gene is TRBD1 (6 bases). Germline CDR1 is MDHEN and CDR2 is SYDVKM. Trimming left V 2 bases short and J 4 bases short, with 9 bases between. The CDR3 has 13 residues. CDR3 DNA: TGTGCCAGCAGTTTAACAGGGCGGTACGAGCAGTACTTC. Encoded protein: CASSLTGRYEQYF.